This T cell receptor (beta chain) was retrieved from a study of PD-1 blockade in classical Hodgkin lymphoma (TCRdb year 2020). Notes on the research overall: Nivolumab dosing was 3 mg/kg intravenously every 2 weeks, continuing until either disease progression or unacceptable toxicity. To define a peripheral blood immune signature of response to PD-1 blockade in classical Hodgkin lymphoma, the study combined TCR beta sequencing with CyTOF.

This sample's time point label indicates: cycle 1 day 1 (C1D1), immediately before nivolumab initiation. All trial patients had relapsed after autologous stem cell transplantation, with cohorts A, B and C differing in prior brentuximab vedotin exposure. A total of roughly 60 patients with relapsed/refractory classical Hodgkin lymphoma made up the trial cohort, and each patient's best overall response was complete response, partial response or progressive disease. Trial patients were treated with single-agent nivolumab in the multi-cohort phase II CheckMate 205 trial. An independent review committee assessed best overall response by applying the 2007 International Working Group response criteria. Trial PBMCs were obtained immediately prior to nivolumab initiation (C1D1) and on therapy at cycle 2 day 1 and cycle 4 day 1. Peripheral blood was collected in 8 mL Vacutainer Cell Preparation Tubes, from which PBMCs were isolated by centrifugation and then cryopreserved.

Overall results and qualifications from the work: The study covered only a single clinical trial cohort, and the causes of the repertoire differences, possibly disease activity or prior therapy, were still not defined. Baseline TCR diversity was reported to be lower in newly diagnosed patients than in healthy donors and to be lower still in relapsed/refractory patients. By C4D1, a significant rise was seen in CD4+ TCR diversity but not in CD8+ TCR diversity (p=0.0027 vs p=0.16), and the rise was most apparent among complete responders (p=0.02). Trial patients with a complete response had baseline diversity similar to that of newly diagnosed patients, while partial responders and progressors had significantly lower diversity. Lower diversity was seen in patients whose nivolumab began less than 1 year after ASCT, and these patients were left out of later analyses so that immune reconstitution would not confound the results.

The CDR3 has 14 amino acids, counting the end cysteine and phenylalanine. Of all the DNA, just the CDR3 is kept, 42 bases in frame from base 1. Per the germline V gene, MDHEN is the CDR1 and SYDVKM is the CDR2. Relative to germline, V is missing 6 bases and J is missing 6 bases, with 9 bases of the junction outside any gene match. Genomic DNA was isolated using the Qiagen DNeasy kit from unsorted PBMCs as well as from negatively selected CD4+ and CD8+ fractions. Using primers that anneal to V and J segments, immunoSEQ multiplex PCR amplified the TCR beta CDR3 regions. A synthetic immune receptor repertoire was used to minimize amplification bias, and remaining bias was computationally removed after sequencing. For the original study's pipeline: Repertoire diversity was quantified as the Shannon entropy index using custom Python scripts. Unsorted, CD4+ and CD8+ repertoires were examined separately, except in combined analyses, for which CD4+ and CD8+ sequences were merged in silico. Clonal expansion was defined as a frequency increase of at least 2-fold after treatment compared with C1D1, and clones undetected at baseline were assigned a pseudocount of 0.5. Clones with 0 or 1 copy at C1D1 were defined as singleton clones, while clones with 2 or more copies were defined as non-singleton clones. Clones expanded in unsorted samples were assigned a CD4+, CD8+ or unknown annotation through matching of protein sequences in sorted samples from the same patient. Wilcoxon tests on paired samples were used to test changes in diversity from C1D1 to C4D1. Sourced from immuneACCESS, this table was stored by TCRdb with only in-frame sequences that have V and J called. A share of the clones is absent; for the studies checked, an unresolved V gene accounts for under half, and the remainder has no known explanation. The V and J calls and clone size come from that table; D and trimming were worked out from the DNA. Counted in this sample were more than 50,000 clones; about nine tenths of them appeared once. Jointly, the top ten make up around 9.7% of the sample.

As to this clone: Its antigen is not yet known. No much larger clone is present one base from it, and per-base qualities are unavailable.

Here the sequenced sample was peripheral blood mononuclear cells (PBMCs), taken at baseline. The clonotype originates from a human donor with classical Hodgkin lymphoma. The rearranged segments are TRBV28 and TRBJ2-7; 9 bases in the middle match TRBD1. The nucleotides read TGTGCCAGCAGATTAACAGGGGGCATCGGCGAGCAGTACTTC. This encodes CASRLTGGIGEQYF.